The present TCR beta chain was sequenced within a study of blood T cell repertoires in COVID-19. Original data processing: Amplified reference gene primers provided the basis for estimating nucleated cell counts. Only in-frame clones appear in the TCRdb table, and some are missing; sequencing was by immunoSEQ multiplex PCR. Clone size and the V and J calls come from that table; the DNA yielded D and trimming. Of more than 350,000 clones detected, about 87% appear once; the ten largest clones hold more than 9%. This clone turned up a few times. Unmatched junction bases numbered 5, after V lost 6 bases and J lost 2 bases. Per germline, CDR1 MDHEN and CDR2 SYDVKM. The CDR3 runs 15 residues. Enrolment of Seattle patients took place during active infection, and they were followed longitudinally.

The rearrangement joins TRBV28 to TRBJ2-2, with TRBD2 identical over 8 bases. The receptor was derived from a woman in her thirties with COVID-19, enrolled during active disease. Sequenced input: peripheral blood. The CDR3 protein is CASRTSGFNTGELFF. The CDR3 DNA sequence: TGTGCCAGCAGAACTAGCGGATTTAACACCGGGGAGCTGTTTTTT.